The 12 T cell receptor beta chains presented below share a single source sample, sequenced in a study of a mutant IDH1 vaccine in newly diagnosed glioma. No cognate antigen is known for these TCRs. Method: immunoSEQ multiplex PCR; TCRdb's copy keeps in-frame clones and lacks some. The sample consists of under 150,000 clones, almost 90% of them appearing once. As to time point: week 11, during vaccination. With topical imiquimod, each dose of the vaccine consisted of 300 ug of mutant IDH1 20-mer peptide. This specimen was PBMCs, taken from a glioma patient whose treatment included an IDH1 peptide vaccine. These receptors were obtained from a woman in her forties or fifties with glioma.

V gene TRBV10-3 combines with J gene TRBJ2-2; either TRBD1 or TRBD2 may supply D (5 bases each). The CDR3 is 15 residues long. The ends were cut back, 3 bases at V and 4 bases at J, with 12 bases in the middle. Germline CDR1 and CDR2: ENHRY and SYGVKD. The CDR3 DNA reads TGTGCCATCAGTGACCCGGGACGAATCACCGGGGAGCTGTTTTTT. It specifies CAISDPGRITGELFF.

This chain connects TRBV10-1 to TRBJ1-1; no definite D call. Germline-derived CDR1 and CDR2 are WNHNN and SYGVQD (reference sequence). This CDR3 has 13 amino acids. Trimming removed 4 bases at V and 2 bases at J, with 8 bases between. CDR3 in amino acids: CASSVNQNTEAFF. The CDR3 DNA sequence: TGCGCCAGCAGTGTTAACCAAAACACTGAAGCTTTCTTT.

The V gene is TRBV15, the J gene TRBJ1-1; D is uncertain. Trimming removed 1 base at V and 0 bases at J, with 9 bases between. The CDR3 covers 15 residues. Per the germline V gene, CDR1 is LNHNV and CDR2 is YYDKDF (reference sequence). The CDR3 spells CATSRVRAMNTEAFF. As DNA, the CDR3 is TGTGCCACCAGCAGAGTACGGGCAATGAACACTGAAGCTTTCTTT.

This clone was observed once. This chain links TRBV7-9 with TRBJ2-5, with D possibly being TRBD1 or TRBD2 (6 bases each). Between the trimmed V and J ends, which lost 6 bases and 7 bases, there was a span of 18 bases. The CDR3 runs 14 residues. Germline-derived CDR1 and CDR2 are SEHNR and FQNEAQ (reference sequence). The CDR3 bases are TGTGCCAGCAGATCCACAGAGGGGGGCTGGACCCAGTACTTC. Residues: CASRSTEGGWTQYF.

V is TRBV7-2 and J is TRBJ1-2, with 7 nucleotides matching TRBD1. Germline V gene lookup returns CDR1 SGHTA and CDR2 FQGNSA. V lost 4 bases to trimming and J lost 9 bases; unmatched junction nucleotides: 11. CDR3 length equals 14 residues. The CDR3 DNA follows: TGTGCCAGCAGCTCGGGACAGCCCGGGCGGAGCTACACCTTC. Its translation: CASSSGQPGRSYTF.

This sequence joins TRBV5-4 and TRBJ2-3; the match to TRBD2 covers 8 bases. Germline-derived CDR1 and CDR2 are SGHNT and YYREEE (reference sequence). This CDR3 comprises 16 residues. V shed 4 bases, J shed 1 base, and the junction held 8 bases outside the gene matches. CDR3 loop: CASSRYGRGGTDTQYF. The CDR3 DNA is TGTGCCAGCAGCCGGTACGGGAGGGGGGGCACAGATACGCAGTATTTT.

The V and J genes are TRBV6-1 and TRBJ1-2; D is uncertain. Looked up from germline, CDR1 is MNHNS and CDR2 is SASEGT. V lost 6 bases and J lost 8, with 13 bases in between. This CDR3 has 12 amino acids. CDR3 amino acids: CASSPELLGYTF. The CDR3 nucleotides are TGTGCCAGCAGCCCGGAGCTGCTAGGCTACACCTTC.

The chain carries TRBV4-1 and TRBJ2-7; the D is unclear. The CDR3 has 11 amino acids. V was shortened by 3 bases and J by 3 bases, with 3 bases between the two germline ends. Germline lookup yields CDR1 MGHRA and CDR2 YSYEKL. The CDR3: CASSQNYEQYF. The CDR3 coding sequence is TGCGCCAGCAGCCAGAACTACGAGCAGTACTTC.

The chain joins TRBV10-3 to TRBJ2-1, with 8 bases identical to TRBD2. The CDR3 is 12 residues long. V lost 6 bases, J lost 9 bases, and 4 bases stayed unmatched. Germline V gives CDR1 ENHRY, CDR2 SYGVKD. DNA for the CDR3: TGTGCCATCAGCTCTACTAGCGGTGAGCAGTTCTTC. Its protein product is CAISSTSGEQFF.

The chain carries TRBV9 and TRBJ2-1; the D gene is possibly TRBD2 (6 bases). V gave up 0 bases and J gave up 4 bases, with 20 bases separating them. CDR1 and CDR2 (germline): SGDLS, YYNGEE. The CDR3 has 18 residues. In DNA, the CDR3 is TGTGCCAGCAGCGTAGATAGGGACTTAATACCGACTTACAATGAGCAGTTCTTC. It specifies CASSVDRDLIPTYNEQFF. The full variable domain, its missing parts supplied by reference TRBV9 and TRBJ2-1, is DSGVTQTPKHLITATGQRVTLRCSPRSGDLSVYWYQQSLDQGLQFLIQYYNGEERAKGNILERFSAQQFPDLHSELNLSSLELGDSALYFCASSVDRDLIPTYNEQFFGPGTRLTVL.

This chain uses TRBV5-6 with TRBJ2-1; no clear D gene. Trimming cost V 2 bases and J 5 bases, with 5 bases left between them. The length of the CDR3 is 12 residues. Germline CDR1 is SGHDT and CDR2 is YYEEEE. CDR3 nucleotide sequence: TGTGCCAGCAGCTTAGGGAACAATGAGCAGTTCTTC. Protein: CASSLGNNEQFF.

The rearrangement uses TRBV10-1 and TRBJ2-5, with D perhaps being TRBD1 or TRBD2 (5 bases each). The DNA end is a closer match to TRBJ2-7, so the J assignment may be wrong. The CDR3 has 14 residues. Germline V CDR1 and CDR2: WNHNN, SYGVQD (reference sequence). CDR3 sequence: CASSETGTSYEQYF. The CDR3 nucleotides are TGCGCCAGCAGTGAGACGGGGACCTCCTACGAGCAGTACTTC.